The subject of this entry is one T cell receptor beta chain. These data belong to a study of cytomegalovirus exposure and HLA in healthy donors. The CDR3 covers 15 residues. V was pared by 6 bases and J by 0 bases, with 7 bases of the junction left unmatched. CDR1 is MDHEN, CDR2 SYDVKM, per germline. The PCR had 60 Vbeta and 13 Jbeta primers. Clones were read by immunoSEQ multiplex PCR, and TCRdb kept only the in-frame ones, dropping some. The table has around 96,000 clones, approximately 72% seen once; the top ten hold roughly 9.1%. The J gene is TRBJ2-7, the V gene TRBV28; 8 bases match TRBD1. Sequencing used PBMCs. The TCR comes from a man aged 25 to 40 in good health and CMV-seropositive. The CDR3 DNA reads as TGTGCCAGCAGACCAGGGGGCGCCAGCTCCTACGAGCAGTACTTC. Protein: CASRPGGASSYEQYF.